Below, 20 T cell receptor beta chains from the same sample are listed, as sequenced in a study of cytomegalovirus exposure and HLA in healthy donors. A multiplex PCR was run with 60 Vbeta primers and 13 Jbeta primers. Generated by immunoSEQ multiplex PCR, the TCRdb table keeps only in-frame clones and is missing some. The sample consists of about 140,000 clones, around 65% of them appearing once. Sequenced: PBMCs. All receptors come from a woman aged 55 to 70 in good health and CMV-seronegative.

The V and J genes are TRBV7-2 and TRBJ2-5; perhaps TRBD1 as D (5 bases). The V end lost 5 bases, the J end lost 5 bases, and 18 bases lay between the germline ends. CDR1 SGHTA and CDR2 FQGNSA come from the germline V gene. The CDR3 loop spans 15 amino acids. Written as DNA, the CDR3 is TGTGCCAGCAGCCGCTCGGTGGGGCGCGTCGAGACCCAGTACTTC. Translated: CASSRSVGRVETQYF.

J is TRBJ1-1 and V is TRBV19, with 9 bases identical to TRBD1. Trimming cost V 4 bases and J 6 bases; bases outside gene matches: 9. Germline lookup yields CDR1 LNHDA and CDR2 SQIVND (reference sequence). The CDR3 loop spans 15 amino acids. The CDR3 sequence: CASSSRGQGFSEAFF. The DNA of the CDR3 is TGTGCCAGTAGTAGTCGGGGACAGGGTTTTTCTGAAGCTTTCTTT.

The rearrangement joins TRBV5-4 to TRBJ1-1, with unresolved D. The CDR3 has 14 amino acids. The V gene's germline CDR1 is SGHNT and CDR2 YYREEE (reference sequence). The germline V and J ends were trimmed by 3 bases and 0 bases, with 9 bases remaining between them. The CDR3 is CASSSQIMNTEAFF. CDR3 bases: TGTGCCAGCAGCTCACAGATAATGAACACTGAAGCTTTCTTT.

The chain couples TRBV19 to TRBJ1-5; weak D call: TRBD1 (6 bases). CDR1 is LNHDA, CDR2 SQIVND, per germline (reference sequence). The CDR3 is made up of 15 amino acids. The V gene lost 3 bases and the J gene lost 2 bases, with 11 bases spanning the gap. CDR3 in amino acids: CASSITGGGNQPQHF. CDR3 sequence (DNA): TGTGCCAGTAGTATCACGGGGGGCGGCAATCAGCCCCAGCATTTT. The variable domain in full, with the rest retrieved from reference TRBV19 and TRBJ1-5, is DGGITQSPKYLFRKEGQNVTLSCEQNLNHDAMYWYRQDPGQGLRLIYYSQIVNDFQKGDIAEGYSVSREKKESFPLTVTSAQKNPTAFYLCASSITGGGNQPQHFGDGTRLSIL.

This clone was observed a few times. This chain links TRBV7-3 with TRBJ1-1; 10 bases line up with TRBD1. Germline V gene sequence: CDR1 SGHTA, CDR2 FQGTGA. CDR3 length: 14 amino acids. Losses at the gene ends were 10 bases for V and 2 bases for J; bases not matched to a gene: 7. This CDR3 reads CATRDRGLNTEAFF. The CDR3 DNA reads as TGTGCCACCCGGGACAGGGGCTTAAACACTGAAGCTTTCTTT. Looking up the rest from reference TRBV7-3 and TRBJ1-1 gives the full variable domain: GAGVSQTPSNKVTEKGKYVELRCDPISGHTALYWYRQSLGQGPEFLIYFQGTGAADDSGLPNDRFFAVRPEGSVSTLKIQRTERGDSAVYLCATRDRGLNTEAFFGQGTRLTVV.

This chain links TRBV28 with TRBJ1-5; unclear D gene. V lost 3 bases and J 0 bases, leaving 12 bases between the germline ends. From germline, CDR1 is MDHEN and CDR2 SYDVKM. The length of the CDR3 is 16 residues. In nucleotides, the CDR3 is TGTGCCAGCAGTTTCCTCCTACTTTTTAGCAATCAGCCCCAGCATTTT. This encodes CASSFLLLFSNQPQHF.

This clone came up once. The chain couples TRBV2 to TRBJ2-5, with unresolved D. The better agreement between TRBJ2-7 and the DNA end casts doubt on the J call. The germline V gene encodes CDR1 SNHLY and CDR2 FYNNEI. The length of the CDR3 is 13 residues. CDR3 protein: CASNRAVGSEQYF. The CDR3 bases are TGTGCCAGCAACCGCGCGGTTGGTAGCGAGCAGTACTTC.

This rearrangement joins TRBV5-1 to TRBJ2-7; 8 bases are shared with TRBD2. With 0 bases clipped from V and 2 bases from J, the junction kept 4 bases outside the gene matches. CDR3 size: 15 residues. Germline CDR1 SGHRS, CDR2 YFSETQ. The CDR3 DNA reads as TGCGCCAGCAGCTTGGGGGGTAGCGGGGCCTACGAGCAGTACTTC. Amino acids: CASSLGGSGAYEQYF.

The rearrangement uses TRBV5-1 and TRBJ2-7, with 7 bases identical to TRBD2. The CDR3 runs 15 residues. CDR1 SGHRS and CDR2 YFSETQ come from the germline V gene. With 4 bases clipped from V and 6 bases from J, the junction kept 13 bases outside the gene matches. As DNA, the CDR3 is TGCGCCAGCAGCCCCGGGGGAGGGTCGTTTCGCGAGCAGTACTTC. It codes for CASSPGGGSFREQYF.

The rearrangement joins TRBV29-1 to TRBJ2-7; perhaps TRBD2 as D (6 bases). The CDR3 consists of 12 residues. Germline-derived CDR1 and CDR2 are SQVTM and ANQGSEA. The V end was cut by 4 bases, the J end by 5 bases, with 12 bases between. The CDR3, as DNA: TGCAGCGTTGCCCCCCTAGCGCACGAGCAGTACTTC. This gives the protein CSVAPLAHEQYF.

The V gene is TRBV5-1, the J gene TRBJ2-5; TRBD2 aligns across 10 bases. After removal of 3 bases from V and 2 bases from J, the junction contained 4 bases not matched to a gene. There are 15 residues in the CDR3. Germline CDR1 reads SGHRS; CDR2 reads YFSETQ. In DNA, the CDR3 is TGCGCCAGCAGCTCCGGGACTAGCGATCAAGAGACCCAGTACTTC. Protein product: CASSSGTSDQETQYF. The whole variable domain, remainder taken from reference TRBV5-1 and TRBJ2-5, is KAGVTQTPRYLIKTRGQQVTLSCSPISGHRSVSWYQQTPGQGLQFLFEYFSETQRNKGNFPGRFSGRQFSNSRSEMNVSTLELGDSALYLCASSSGTSDQETQYFGPGTRLLVL.

The chain is built from TRBV2 and TRBJ2-5; a possible D gene is TRBD2 (6 bases). The CDR3 length is 12 residues. The germline CDR1 and CDR2 sequences are SNHLY and FYNNEI. Trimming took 7 bases from V and 5 from J, leaving 11 bases between them. The CDR3 is CASTGVGETQYF. CDR3 bases: TGTGCCAGCACGGGGGTAGGGGAGACCCAGTACTTC.

The genes are TRBV19 and TRBJ2-1; a possible D gene is TRBD1 (5 bases). The CDR3 extends over 11 amino acids. CDR1 is LNHDA, CDR2 SQIVND, per germline (reference sequence). Trimming pared 3 bases from V and 8 bases from J, leaving 5 bases between. The CDR3 sequence is CASSIRDEQFF. The DNA of the CDR3 is TGTGCCAGTAGTATCAGGGATGAGCAGTTCTTC.

The table lists this clone with a count of one. V gene TRBV6-5 combines with J gene TRBJ1-1; D ambiguous. Germline V CDR1 and CDR2: MNHEY, SVGAGI. V was pared by 5 bases and J by 2 bases, with 9 bases between. The CDR3 contains 13 residues. The CDR3 here is CASSPPQNTEAFF. Written as DNA, the CDR3 is TGTGCCAGCAGTCCCCCACAAAACACTGAAGCTTTCTTT.

The V gene is TRBV7-9, the J gene TRBJ1-4; 8 bases fit TRBD1. Germline assignment: CDR1 SEHNR and CDR2 FQNEAQ (reference sequence). CDR3 size: 14 residues. The junction had 7 bases not matched to a gene; V was cut back by 5 bases and J by 8 bases. CDR3 DNA sequence: TGTGCCAGCAGCCAAGGGACAGGAGGAGAAAAACTGTTTTTT. Protein sequence: CASSQGTGGEKLFF.

The V and J genes are TRBV28 and TRBJ2-7, with 8 positions matching TRBD2. Germline V CDR1 and CDR2: MDHEN, SYDVKM. J lost 6 bases, V lost 5 bases, and 9 bases had no gene match. This CDR3 contains 14 residues. CDR3 DNA: TGTGCCAGCAGTAATTTAGCGGGACGGAGCGAGCAGTACTTC. It is translated as CASSNLAGRSEQYF.

The rearrangement joins TRBV6-5 to TRBJ1-1, with 9 bases matching TRBD1. V lost 7 bases to trimming and J lost 2 bases; unmatched junction nucleotides: 5. The CDR3 length is 14 residues. Germline CDR1 is MNHEY and CDR2 is SVGAGI. The CDR3 loop is CASNHRGRNTEAFF. The CDR3, as DNA: TGTGCCAGCAACCACAGGGGGCGAAACACTGAAGCTTTCTTT.

This clone was seen more than once but under ten times. The CDR3 DNA reads TGTGCCAGCAGCTCCAGAGGGAGGGATGAGACCCAGTACTTC. It encodes CASSSRGRDETQYF. The chain uses TRBV7-9 and TRBJ2-5; 7 bases fit TRBD2. After removal of 4 bases from V and 5 bases from J, the junction contained 7 bases not matched to a gene. Germline CDR1 and CDR2: SEHNR and FQNEAQ (reference sequence). The CDR3 covers 14 residues. The variable domain in full, completed from reference TRBV7-9 and TRBJ2-5, reads DTGVSQNPRHKITKRGQNVTFRCDPISEHNRLYWYRQTLGQGPEFLTYFQNEAQLEKSRLLSDRFSAERPKGSFSTLEIQRTEQGDSAMYLCASSSRGRDETQYFGPGTRLLVL.

The CDR3 sequence is CASSDLSGRASGQYF. The DNA for the CDR3 is TGTGCCAGCAGCGACCTTAGCGGGAGGGCCTCAGGGCAGTACTTC. The J gene is TRBJ2-7, the V gene TRBV5-4, with 11 positions matching TRBD2. V was pared by 4 bases and J by 9 bases, with 12 bases of the junction left unmatched. Germline-derived CDR1 and CDR2 are SGHNT and YYREEE (reference sequence). The CDR3 runs to 15 residues.

The chain recombines TRBV6-6 with TRBJ2-7; D ambiguous. V gave up 6 bases and J gave up 0 bases, with 6 bases separating them. The CDR3 is 12 amino acids. Per germline, CDR1 MNHNY and CDR2 SVGAGI (reference sequence). The CDR3 loop is CASRSVSYEQYF. CDR3 bases: TGTGCCAGCAGGTCGGTCTCCTACGAGCAGTACTTC.